The clone carrying this T cell receptor (beta chain) was picked up many times. No antigen is known for it. This entry belongs to a study of T cells in Graves' hyperthyroidism and ophthalmopathy. Turning to the study itself: Peripheral blood specimens were obtained at initial diagnosis, prior to any treatment.

For ophthalmopathy patients, the Clinical Activity Score was at least 3 and the NOSPECS grade at least 4; duration was under 3 months. Source material for PBMCs was about 10 ml fresh peripheral blood. The V end was cut by 1 base, the J end by 3 bases, with 13 bases between. Per the germline V gene, CDR1 is SGHRS and CDR2 is YFSETQ. This CDR3 is 15 amino acids long. Amplified regions were TCR beta CDR3 sequences from RNA transcripts. RT-PCR in the first round (using the HTBI primer set) targeted the TCR CDR3. TCRdb recomputed calls from the multiplex PCR reads with MiXCR, one row per CDR3 protein. The profile shows under 300,000 distinct CDR3 sequences, roughly 20% of them singletons. General study results and limits: Patients with ophthalmopathy were separated from those with stable hyperthyroidism by a 13 V-J model.

The TCR was taken from a young man with Graves' ophthalmopathy. Sequencing was performed on blood. The rearrangement uses TRBV5-1 and TRBJ2-5; no clear D gene. CDR3 in amino acids: CASSLMITPEETQYF. The CDR3 DNA is TGCGCCAGCAGCTTGATGATCACTCCCGAAGAGACCCAGTACTTC.